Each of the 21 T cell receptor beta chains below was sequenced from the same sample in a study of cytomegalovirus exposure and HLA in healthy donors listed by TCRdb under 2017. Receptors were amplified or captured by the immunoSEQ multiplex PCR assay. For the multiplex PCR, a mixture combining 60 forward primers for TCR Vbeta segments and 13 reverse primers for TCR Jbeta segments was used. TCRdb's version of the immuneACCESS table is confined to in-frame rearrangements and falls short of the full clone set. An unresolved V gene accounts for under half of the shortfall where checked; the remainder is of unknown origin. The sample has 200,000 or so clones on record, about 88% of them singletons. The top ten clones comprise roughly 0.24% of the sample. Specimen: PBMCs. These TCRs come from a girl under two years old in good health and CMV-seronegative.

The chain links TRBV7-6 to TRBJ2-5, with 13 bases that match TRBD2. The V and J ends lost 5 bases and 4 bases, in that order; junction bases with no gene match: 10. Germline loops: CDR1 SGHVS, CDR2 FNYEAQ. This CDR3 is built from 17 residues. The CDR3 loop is CASSLGTSGAERETQYF. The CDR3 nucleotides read TGTGCCAGCAGCCTAGGGACTAGCGGGGCGGAGAGAGAGACCCAGTACTTC.

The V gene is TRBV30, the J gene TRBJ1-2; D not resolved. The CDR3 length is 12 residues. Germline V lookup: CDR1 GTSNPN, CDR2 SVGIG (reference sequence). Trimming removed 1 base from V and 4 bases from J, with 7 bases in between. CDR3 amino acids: CAWSAGFYGYTF. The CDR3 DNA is TGTGCCTGGAGTGCGGGTTTCTATGGCTACACCTTC.

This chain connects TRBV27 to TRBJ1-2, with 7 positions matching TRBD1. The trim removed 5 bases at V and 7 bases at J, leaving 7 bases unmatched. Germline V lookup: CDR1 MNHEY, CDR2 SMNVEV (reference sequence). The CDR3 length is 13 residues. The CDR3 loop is CASSGRGWSGYTF. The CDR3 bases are TGTGCCAGCAGTGGCAGGGGGTGGAGTGGCTACACCTTC.

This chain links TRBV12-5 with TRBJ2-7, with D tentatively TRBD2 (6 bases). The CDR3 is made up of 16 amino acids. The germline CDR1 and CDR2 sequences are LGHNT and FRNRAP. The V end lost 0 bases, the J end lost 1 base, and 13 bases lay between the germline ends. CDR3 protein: CASGLVLRGGSYEQYF. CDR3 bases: TGTGCTAGTGGTTTGGTACTCCGTGGGGGGTCCTACGAGCAGTACTTC.

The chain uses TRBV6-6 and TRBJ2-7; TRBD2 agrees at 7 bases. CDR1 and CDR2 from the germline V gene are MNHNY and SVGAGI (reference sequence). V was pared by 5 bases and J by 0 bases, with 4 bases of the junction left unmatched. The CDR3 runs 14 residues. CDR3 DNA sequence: TGTGCCAGCAGTCCAGCGGGAAGCTCCTACGAGCAGTACTTC. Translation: CASSPAGSSYEQYF.

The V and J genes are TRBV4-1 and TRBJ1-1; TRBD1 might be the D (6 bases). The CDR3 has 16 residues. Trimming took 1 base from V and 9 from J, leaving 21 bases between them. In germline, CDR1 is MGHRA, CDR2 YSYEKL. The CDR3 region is CASSQANVGGIFKAFF. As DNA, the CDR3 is TGCGCCAGCAGCCAAGCAAATGTAGGGGGAATCTTTAAAGCTTTCTTT.

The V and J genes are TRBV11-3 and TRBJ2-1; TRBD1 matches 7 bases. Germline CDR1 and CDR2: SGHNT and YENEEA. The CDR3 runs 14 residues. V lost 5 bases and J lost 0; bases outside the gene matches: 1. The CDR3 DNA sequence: TGTGCCAGCAGCCGGGACAGCTCCTACAATGAGCAGTTCTTC. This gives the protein CASSRDSSYNEQFF. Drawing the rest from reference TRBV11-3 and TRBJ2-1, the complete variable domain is EAGVVQSPRYKIIEKKQPVAFWCNPISGHNTLYWYLQNLGQGPELLIRYENEEAVDDSQLPKDRFSAERLKGVDSTLKIQPAELGDSAVYLCASSRDSSYNEQFFGPGTRLTVL.

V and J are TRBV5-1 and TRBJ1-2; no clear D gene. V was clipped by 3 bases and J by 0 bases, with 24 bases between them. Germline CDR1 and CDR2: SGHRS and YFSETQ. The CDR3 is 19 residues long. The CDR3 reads CASSSGVVGSPFTNYGYTF. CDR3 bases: TGCGCCAGCAGCTCCGGCGTAGTCGGGTCCCCTTTTACTAACTATGGCTACACCTTC. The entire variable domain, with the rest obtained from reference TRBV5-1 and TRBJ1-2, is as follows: KAGVTQTPRYLIKTRGQQVTLSCSPISGHRSVSWYQQTPGQGLQFLFEYFSETQRNKGNFPGRFSGRQFSNSRSEMNVSTLELGDSALYLCASSSGVVGSPFTNYGYTFGSGTRLTVV.

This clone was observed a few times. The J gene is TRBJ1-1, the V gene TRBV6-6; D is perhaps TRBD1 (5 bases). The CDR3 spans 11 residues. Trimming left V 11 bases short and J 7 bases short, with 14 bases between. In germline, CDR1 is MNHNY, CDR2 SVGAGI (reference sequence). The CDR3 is CACTGGNEAFF. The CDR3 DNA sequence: TGTGCCTGCACGGGGGGGAATGAAGCTTTCTTT.

CDR3 sequence (DNA): TGTGCCAGCAGCCGGACTAGCGCAGCAGGGACCCAGTACTTC. It yields the protein CASSRTSAAGTQYF. The chain has TRBV9 and TRBJ2-5; 9 bases line up with TRBD2. This CDR3 contains 14 residues. V lost 4 bases to trimming and J lost 7 bases; unmatched junction nucleotides: 8. The germline CDR1 and CDR2 sequences are SGDLS and YYNGEE.

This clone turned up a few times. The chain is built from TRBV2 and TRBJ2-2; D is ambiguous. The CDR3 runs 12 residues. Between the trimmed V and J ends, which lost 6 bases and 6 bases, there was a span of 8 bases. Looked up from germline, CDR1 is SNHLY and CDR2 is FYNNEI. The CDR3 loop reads CASSRTSGELFF. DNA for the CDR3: TGTGCCAGCAGCCGTACTTCCGGGGAGCTGTTTTTT.

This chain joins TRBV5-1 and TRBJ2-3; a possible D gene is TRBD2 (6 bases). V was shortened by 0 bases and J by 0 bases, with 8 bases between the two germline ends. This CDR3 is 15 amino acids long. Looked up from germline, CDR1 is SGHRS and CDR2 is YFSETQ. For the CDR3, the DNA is TGCGCCAGCAGCTTGGCAGCGGGTAGCACAGATACGCAGTATTTT. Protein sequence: CASSLAAGSTDTQYF.

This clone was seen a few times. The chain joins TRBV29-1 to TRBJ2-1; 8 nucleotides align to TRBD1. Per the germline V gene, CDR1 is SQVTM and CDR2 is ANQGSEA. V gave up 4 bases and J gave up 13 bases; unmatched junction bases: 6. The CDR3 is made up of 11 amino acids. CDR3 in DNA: TGCAGCGTTGCCCTGGGGACAGGCCAGTTCTTC. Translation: CSVALGTGQFF.

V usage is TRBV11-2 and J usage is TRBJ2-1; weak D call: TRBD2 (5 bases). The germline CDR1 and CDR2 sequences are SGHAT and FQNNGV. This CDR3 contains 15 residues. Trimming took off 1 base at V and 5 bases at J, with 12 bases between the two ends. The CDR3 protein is CASSLAPAGNNEQFF. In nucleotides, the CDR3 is TGTGCCAGCAGCTTAGCCCCCGCGGGTAACAATGAGCAGTTCTTC.

DNA for the CDR3: TGTGCCAGCAGCCGACGGGACTCCTCTAGCACAGATACGCAGTATTTT. Translated: CASSRRDSSSTDTQYF. The chain is built from TRBV4-2 and TRBJ2-3; weak D call: TRBD2 (6 bases). The CDR3 sequence is 16 residues long. V was cut by 4 bases and J by 0 bases, with 14 bases left in between. CDR1 and CDR2 (germline): LGHNA, YNFKEQ.

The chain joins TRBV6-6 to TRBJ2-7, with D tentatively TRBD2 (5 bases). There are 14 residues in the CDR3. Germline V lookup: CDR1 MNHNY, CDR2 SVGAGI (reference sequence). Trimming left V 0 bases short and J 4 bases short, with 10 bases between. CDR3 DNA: TGTGCCAGCAGTTACTCGCGGACTTCTTACGAGCAGTACTTC. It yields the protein CASSYSRTSYEQYF.

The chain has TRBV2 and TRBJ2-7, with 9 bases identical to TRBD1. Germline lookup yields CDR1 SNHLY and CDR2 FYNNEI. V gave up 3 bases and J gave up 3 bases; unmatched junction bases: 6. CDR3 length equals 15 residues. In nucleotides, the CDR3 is TGTGCCAGCAGTGACCCCGGGACAGGGATCTACGAGCAGTACTTC. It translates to CASSDPGTGIYEQYF.

CDR3 DNA: TGTGCCAGCAGCTTAGACAATTACGAGCAGTACTTC. Translation: CASSLDNYEQYF. The J gene is TRBJ2-7, the V gene TRBV11-2; D not certain. Germline values: CDR1 SGHAT, CDR2 FQNNGV. Trimming removed 0 bases at V and 4 bases at J, with 4 bases between. CDR3 length: 12 amino acids.

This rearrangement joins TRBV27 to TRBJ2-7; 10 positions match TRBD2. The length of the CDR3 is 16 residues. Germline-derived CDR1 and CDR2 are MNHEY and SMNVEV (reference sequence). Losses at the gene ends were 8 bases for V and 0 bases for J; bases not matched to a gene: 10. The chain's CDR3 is CASRLEREGLSYEQYF. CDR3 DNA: TGTGCCAGCCGCCTTGAGCGGGAGGGCCTCTCCTACGAGCAGTACTTC.

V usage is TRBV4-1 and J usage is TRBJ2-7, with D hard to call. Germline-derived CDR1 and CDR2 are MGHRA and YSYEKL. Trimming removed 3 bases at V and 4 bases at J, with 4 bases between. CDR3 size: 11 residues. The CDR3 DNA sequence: TGCGCCAGCAGCCACCAATACGAGCAGTACTTC. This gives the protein CASSHQYEQYF.

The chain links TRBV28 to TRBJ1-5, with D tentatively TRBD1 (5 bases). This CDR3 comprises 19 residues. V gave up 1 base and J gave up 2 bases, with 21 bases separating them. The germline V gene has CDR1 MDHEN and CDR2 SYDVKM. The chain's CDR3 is CASSLSGRGGRFGNQPQHF. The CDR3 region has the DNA TGTGCCAGCAGTTTATCGGGGAGGGGAGGCAGGTTTGGCAATCAGCCCCAGCATTTT.